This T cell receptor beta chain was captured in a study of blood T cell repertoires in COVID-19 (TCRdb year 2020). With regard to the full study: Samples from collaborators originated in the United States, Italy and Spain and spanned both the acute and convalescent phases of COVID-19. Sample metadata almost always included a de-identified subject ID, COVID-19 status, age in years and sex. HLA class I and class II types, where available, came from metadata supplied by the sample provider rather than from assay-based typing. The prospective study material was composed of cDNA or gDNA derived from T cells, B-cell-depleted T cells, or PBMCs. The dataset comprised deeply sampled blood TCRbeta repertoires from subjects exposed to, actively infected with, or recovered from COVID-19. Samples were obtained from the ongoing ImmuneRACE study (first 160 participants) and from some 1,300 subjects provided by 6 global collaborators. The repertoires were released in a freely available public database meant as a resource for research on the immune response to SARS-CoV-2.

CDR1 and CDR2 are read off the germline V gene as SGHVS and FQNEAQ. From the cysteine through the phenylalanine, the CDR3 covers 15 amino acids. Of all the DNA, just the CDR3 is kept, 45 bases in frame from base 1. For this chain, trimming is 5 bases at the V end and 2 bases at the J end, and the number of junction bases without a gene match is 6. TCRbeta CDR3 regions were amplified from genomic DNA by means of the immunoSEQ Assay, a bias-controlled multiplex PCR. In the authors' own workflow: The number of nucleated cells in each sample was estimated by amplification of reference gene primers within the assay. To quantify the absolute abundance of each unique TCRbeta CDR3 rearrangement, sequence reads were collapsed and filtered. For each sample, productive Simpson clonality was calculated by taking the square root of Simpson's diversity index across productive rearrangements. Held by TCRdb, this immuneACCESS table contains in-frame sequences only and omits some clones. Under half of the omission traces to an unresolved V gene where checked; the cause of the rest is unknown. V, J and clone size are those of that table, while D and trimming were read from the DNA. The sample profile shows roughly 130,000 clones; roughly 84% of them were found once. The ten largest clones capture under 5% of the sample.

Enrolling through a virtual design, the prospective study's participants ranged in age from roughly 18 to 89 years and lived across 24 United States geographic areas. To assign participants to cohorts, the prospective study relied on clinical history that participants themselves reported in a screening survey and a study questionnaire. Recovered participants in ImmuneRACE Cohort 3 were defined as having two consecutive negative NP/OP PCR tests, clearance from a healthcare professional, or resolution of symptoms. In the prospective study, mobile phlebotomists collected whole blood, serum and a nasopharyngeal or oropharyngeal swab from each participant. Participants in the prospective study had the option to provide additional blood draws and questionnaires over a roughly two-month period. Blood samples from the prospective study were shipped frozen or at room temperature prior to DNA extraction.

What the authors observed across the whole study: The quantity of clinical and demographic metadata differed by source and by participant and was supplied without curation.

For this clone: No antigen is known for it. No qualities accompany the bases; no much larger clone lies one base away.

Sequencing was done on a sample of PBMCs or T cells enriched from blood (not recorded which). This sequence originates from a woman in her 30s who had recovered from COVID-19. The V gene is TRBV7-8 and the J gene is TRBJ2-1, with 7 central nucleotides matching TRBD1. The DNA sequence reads TGTGCCAGCAGCCCGAGGACAGGTACCTACAATGAGCAGTTCTTC. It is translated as CASSPRTGTYNEQFF. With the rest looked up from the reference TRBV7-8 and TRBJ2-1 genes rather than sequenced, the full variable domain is GAGVSQSPRYKVAKRGQDVALRCDPISGHVSLFWYQQALGQGPEFLTYFQNEAQLDKSGLPSDRFFAERPEGSVSTLKIQRTQQEDSAVYLCASSPRTGTYNEQFFGPGTRLTVL.